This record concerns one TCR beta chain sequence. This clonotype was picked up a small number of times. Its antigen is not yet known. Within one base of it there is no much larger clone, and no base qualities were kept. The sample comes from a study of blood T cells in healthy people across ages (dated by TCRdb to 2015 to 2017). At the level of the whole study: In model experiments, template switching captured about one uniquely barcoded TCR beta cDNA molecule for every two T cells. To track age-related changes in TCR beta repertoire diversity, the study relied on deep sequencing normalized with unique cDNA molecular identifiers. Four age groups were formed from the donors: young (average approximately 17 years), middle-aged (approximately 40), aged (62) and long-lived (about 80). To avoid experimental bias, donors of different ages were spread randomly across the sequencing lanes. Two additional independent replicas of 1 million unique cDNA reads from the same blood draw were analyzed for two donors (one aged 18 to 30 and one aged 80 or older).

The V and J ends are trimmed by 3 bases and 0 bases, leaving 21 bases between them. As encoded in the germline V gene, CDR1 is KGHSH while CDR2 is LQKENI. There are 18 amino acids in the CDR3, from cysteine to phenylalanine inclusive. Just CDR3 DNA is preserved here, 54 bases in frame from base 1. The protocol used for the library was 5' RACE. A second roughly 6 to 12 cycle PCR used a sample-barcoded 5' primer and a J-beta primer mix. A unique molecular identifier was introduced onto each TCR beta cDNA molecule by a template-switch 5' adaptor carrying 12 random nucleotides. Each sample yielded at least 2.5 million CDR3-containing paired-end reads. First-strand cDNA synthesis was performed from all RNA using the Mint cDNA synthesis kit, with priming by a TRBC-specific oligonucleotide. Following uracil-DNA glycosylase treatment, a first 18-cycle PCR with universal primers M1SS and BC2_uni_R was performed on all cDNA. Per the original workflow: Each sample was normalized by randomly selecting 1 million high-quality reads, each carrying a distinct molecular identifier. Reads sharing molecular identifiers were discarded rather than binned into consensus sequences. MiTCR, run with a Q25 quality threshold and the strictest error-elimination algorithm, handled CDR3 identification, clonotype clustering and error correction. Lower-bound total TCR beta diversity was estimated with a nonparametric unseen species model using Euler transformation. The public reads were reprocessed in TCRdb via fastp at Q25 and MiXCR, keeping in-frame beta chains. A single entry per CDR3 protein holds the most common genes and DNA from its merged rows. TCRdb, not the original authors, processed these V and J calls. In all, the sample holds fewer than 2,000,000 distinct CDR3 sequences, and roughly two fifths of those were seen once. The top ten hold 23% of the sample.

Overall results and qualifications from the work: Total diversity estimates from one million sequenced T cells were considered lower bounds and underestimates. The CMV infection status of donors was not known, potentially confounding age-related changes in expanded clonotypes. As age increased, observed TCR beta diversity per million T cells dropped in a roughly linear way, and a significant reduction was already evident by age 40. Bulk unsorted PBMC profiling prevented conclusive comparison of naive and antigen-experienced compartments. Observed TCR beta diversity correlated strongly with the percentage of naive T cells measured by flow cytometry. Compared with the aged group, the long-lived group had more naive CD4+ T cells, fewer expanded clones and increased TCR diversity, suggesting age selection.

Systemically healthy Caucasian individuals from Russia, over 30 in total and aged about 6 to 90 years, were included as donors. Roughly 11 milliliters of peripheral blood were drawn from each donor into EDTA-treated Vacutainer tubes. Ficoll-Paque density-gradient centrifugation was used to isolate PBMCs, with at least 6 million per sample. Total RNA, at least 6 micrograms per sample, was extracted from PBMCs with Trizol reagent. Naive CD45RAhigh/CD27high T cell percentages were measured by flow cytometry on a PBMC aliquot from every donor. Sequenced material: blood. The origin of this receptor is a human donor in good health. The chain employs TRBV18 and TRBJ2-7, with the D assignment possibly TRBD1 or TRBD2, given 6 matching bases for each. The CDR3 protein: CASSPRAPGGGSSYEQYF. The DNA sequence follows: TGTGCCAGCTCACCCCGAGCCCCAGGAGGGGGAAGCTCCTACGAGCAGTACTTC.